The T cell receptor beta chain under discussion was sequenced for a study of cytomegalovirus exposure and HLA in healthy donors. Study as a whole: A data release that came early held some 79 million unique TCRs from HLA-typed donors.

The CDR3 is made up of 15 amino acids. V shed 6 bases and J 4 bases; nucleotides not matched to a gene: 4. In germline, CDR1 is MNHEY, CDR2 SMNVEV (reference sequence). This clone was counted once. Its cognate antigen is unknown. Regarding the study as a whole: A later analysis found TCR association rates differed by HLA locus, highest for DRB1 and lowest for HLA-C.

The PCR had 60 Vbeta and 13 Jbeta primers. Some clones are missing from TCRdb's copy, which holds only in-frame ones; the method was immunoSEQ multiplex PCR. The sample shows 90,000 to 150,000 clones, roughly 80% of them seen only once. The sequence was obtained from a woman under 30 in good health and CMV-seronegative. This chain joins TRBV27 and TRBJ2-1; 12 nucleotides agree with TRBD2. The sample was PBMCs. CDR3 sequence: CASSTLAGGYNEQFF. CDR3 nucleotide sequence: TGTGCCAGCAGCACTCTAGCGGGAGGGTACAATGAGCAGTTCTTC.